A single sample gave rise to the 17 T cell receptor beta chains below, sequenced in a study of identical twins (dated by TCRdb to 2016 to 2017). The library was made by 5' RACE. The data were produced on an Illumina HiSeq 2000. Starting from the raw public reads, TCRdb applied fastp trimming at Q25, assembled clones with MiXCR and retained in-frame beta chains. Each CDR3 protein gets just one entry, which takes the most common genes and DNA from the rows behind it. This sample is represented by under 1 million distinct CDR3 sequences; 10% to 15% of them were singletons. Together, the top ten hold around 1.5% of the sample. These data were also filed under a second study, of yellow fever vaccine responses in identical twins.

The sequenced material came from PBMCs. These receptors were taken from a woman younger than 35 in good health.

The V call is TRBV4-1, the J call TRBJ2-5; the match to TRBD2 covers 12 bases. CDR1 and CDR2 (germline): MGHRA, YSYEKL. The J segment lost 1 base and the V segment lost 0 bases, leaving 6 bases of the junction unmatched. This CDR3 has 18 residues. The CDR3 DNA sequence: TGCGCCAGCAGCCAAGATCGAACTAGCGGGGGGTTCCAAGAGACCCAGTACTTC. Its protein is CASSQDRTSGGFQETQYF.

This clonotype was detected only a few times. The rearrangement uses TRBV2 and TRBJ2-5, with a tentative D call TRBD2 (5 bases). CDR3 length equals 17 residues. V lost 1 base and J lost 2, with 17 bases in between. The germline V gene encodes CDR1 SNHLY and CDR2 FYNNEI. The DNA of the CDR3 is TGTGCCAGCAGTGAAGGGTGGATCGGGGAGAATCAAGAGACCCAGTACTTC. Its translation: CASSEGWIGENQETQYF.

This chain links TRBV5-1 with TRBJ2-2; D is tentatively TRBD1 or TRBD2 (5 bases each). This CDR3 comprises 15 residues. V gave up 4 bases and J gave up 0 bases, with 10 bases separating them. In germline, CDR1 is SGHRS, CDR2 YFSETQ. CDR3 amino acids: CASSAMGANTGELFF. The CDR3 DNA reads TGCGCCAGCAGCGCGATGGGGGCGAACACCGGGGAGCTGTTTTTT. The variable domain in full, completed from reference TRBV5-1 and TRBJ2-2, reads KAGVTQTPRYLIKTRGQQVTLSCSPISGHRSVSWYQQTPGQGLQFLFEYFSETQRNKGNFPGRFSGRQFSNSRSEMNVSTLELGDSALYLCASSAMGANTGELFFGEGSRLTVL.

The chain recombines TRBV7-2 with TRBJ2-7; 7 bases align to TRBD2. Looked up from germline, CDR1 is SGHTA and CDR2 is FQGNSA. V shed 4 bases, J shed 1 base, and the junction held 7 bases outside the gene matches. The CDR3 is 15 amino acids. Written as DNA, the CDR3 is TGTGCCAGCAGCTGGGGCGGGAGTTCATCCTACGAGCAGTACTTC. This encodes CASSWGGSSSYEQYF.

The chain has TRBV11-2 and TRBJ2-1; 15 nucleotides match TRBD2. CDR3 length equals 21 residues. Germline CDR1 and CDR2: SGHAT and FQNNGV. The J segment lost 0 bases and the V segment lost 2 bases, leaving 11 bases of the junction unmatched. This CDR3 reads CASSLWAWTSGRASSYNEQFF. DNA of the CDR3: TGTGCCAGCAGCTTATGGGCGTGGACTAGCGGGAGGGCGAGCTCCTACAATGAGCAGTTCTTC.

This clonotype was detected many times. This chain joins TRBV9 and TRBJ2-2; maybe TRBD2 (5 bases). The length of the CDR3 is 16 residues. Per germline, CDR1 SGDLS and CDR2 YYNGEE. The V end lost 0 bases, the J end lost 3 bases, and 12 bases lay between the germline ends. The CDR3 region is CASSVDSEPDTGELFF. The CDR3 DNA follows: TGTGCCAGCAGCGTAGATAGCGAGCCCGACACCGGGGAGCTGTTTTTT.

The chain combines TRBV11-1 with TRBJ2-3; the match to TRBD1 covers 10 bases. Germline V lookup: CDR1 SGHAT, CDR2 FQDESV (reference sequence). Trimming took 0 bases from V and 3 from J; bases not matched to a gene: 12. CDR3 length: 19 amino acids. DNA for the CDR3: TGTGCCAGCAGCTTAGCGCCTCTCGGGACAGGGGCTGGGACAGATACGCAGTATTTT. This encodes CASSLAPLGTGAGTDTQYF.

This chain connects TRBV6-5 to TRBJ1-1; 8 bases are shared with TRBD1. This CDR3 spans 14 amino acids. CDR1 is MNHEY, CDR2 SVGAGI, per germline. V gave up 2 bases and J gave up 4 bases; unmatched junction bases: 3. CDR3 residues: CASSYAQGGTEAFF. Written as DNA, the CDR3 is TGTGCCAGCAGTTACGCACAGGGGGGCACTGAAGCTTTCTTT.

J is TRBJ2-2 and V is TRBV11-2, with 9 bases that match TRBD1. The CDR3 sequence is 15 residues long. Germline assignment: CDR1 SGHAT and CDR2 FQNNGV. V shed 3 bases and J 5 bases; nucleotides not matched to a gene: 4. The CDR3 region has the DNA TGTGCCAGCAGCTTGTTGACAGGGGGTACCGGGGAGCTGTTTTTT. The encoded protein is CASSLLTGGTGELFF. Variable domain in full (rest from reference TRBV11-2 and TRBJ2-2): EAGVAQSPRYKIIEKRQSVAFWCNPISGHATLYWYQQILGQGPKLLIQFQNNGVVDDSQLPKDRFSAERLKGVDSTLKIQPAKLEDSAVYLCASSLLTGGTGELFFGEGSRLTVL.

This clonotype was seen a few times. This sequence joins TRBV14 and TRBJ2-7; a weak D match, TRBD1 (5 bases). This CDR3 spans 16 amino acids. Germline V gene lookup returns CDR1 SGHDN and CDR2 FVKESK. Trimming removed 0 bases from V and 3 bases from J, with 15 bases in between. The DNA of the CDR3 is TGTGCCAGCAGCCAAGATCGGATCGGGCAGGGCTACGAGCAGTACTTC. As protein: CASSQDRIGQGYEQYF.

This clonotype was observed a single time. J is TRBJ2-2 and V is TRBV6-1; D gene unclear. CDR1 and CDR2 (germline): MNHNS, SASEGT. V lost 6 bases, J lost 1 base, and 9 bases lay in between. This CDR3 contains 14 residues. CDR3 in amino acids: CASRPTRNTGELFF. As DNA, the CDR3 is TGTGCCAGCAGACCTACACGGAACACCGGGGAGCTGTTTTTT.

This chain links TRBV2 with TRBJ2-5; a possible D gene is TRBD2 (5 bases). The V end was cut by 2 bases, the J end by 1 base, with 11 bases between. This CDR3 is built from 15 residues. Germline lookup yields CDR1 SNHLY and CDR2 FYNNEI. The CDR3 coding sequence is TGTGCCAGCAGTGAACAGCGGCGTCCCCAAGAGACCCAGTACTTC. Residues: CASSEQRRPQETQYF.

The chain has TRBV20-1 and TRBJ2-1; D is possibly TRBD2 (6 bases). CDR3 length equals 13 residues. Trimming shortened V by 6 bases and J by 2 bases, and 11 bases separated the two germline ends. CDR1 is DFQATT, CDR2 SNEGSKA, per germline (reference sequence). The CDR3 DNA reads as TGCAGTGCCATACGACTAGCCTACAATGAGCAGTTCTTC. Translated: CSAIRLAYNEQFF.

The V and J genes are TRBV20-1 and TRBJ2-5; D is unclear. The CDR3 is 14 amino acids. The germline V gene encodes CDR1 DFQATT and CDR2 SNEGSKA (reference sequence). V was shortened by 6 bases and J by 3 bases, with 17 bases between the two germline ends. The chain's CDR3 is CSADPPELEETQYF. The CDR3 nucleotides are TGCAGTGCCGACCCCCCAGAACTTGAAGAGACCCAGTACTTC.

The chain links TRBV28 to TRBJ2-7; D gene unclear. Trimming took off 8 bases at V and 2 bases at J, with 7 bases between the two ends. The V gene's germline CDR1 is MDHEN and CDR2 SYDVKM. The CDR3 has 11 amino acids. The CDR3 is CASARTYEQYF. The CDR3 coding sequence is TGTGCCAGCGCCCGAACCTACGAGCAGTACTTC.

This clonotype was seen only a few times. The CDR3, as DNA: TGTGCCACCAGTGCCCTTGGGGGACAGGGGAATGAGCAGTTCTTC. Protein: CATSALGGQGNEQFF. V gene TRBV24-1 combines with J gene TRBJ2-1; 10 bases match TRBD1. The V gene end was trimmed by 5 bases and the J gene end by 7 bases; junction bases not matched to a gene: 7. This CDR3 region has 15 residues. Germline loops: CDR1 KGHDR, CDR2 SFDVKD.

The chain uses TRBV7-9 and TRBJ2-1; 7 bases match TRBD1. In germline, CDR1 is SEHNR, CDR2 FQNEAQ (reference sequence). The CDR3 runs to 15 residues. The junction had 13 bases not matched to a gene; V was cut back by 2 bases and J by 12 bases. CDR3 DNA sequence: TGTGCCAGCAGCTTATCGCGACAAGCTGCAGGGGGGCAGTTCTTC. Residues: CASSLSRQAAGGQFF.